Listed here are 19 T cell receptor beta chains from one sample, sequenced in a study of human T cells and chemical hapten exposure. Noted time point: healthy volunteer bleed at 6 weeks. Whole blood, unfractionated, served as the material for total RNA extraction. TCRdb re-called the RACE reads with MiXCR, one entry per CDR3 protein. The table records more than 60,000 distinct CDR3 sequences, about 8.7% of them present only once. The sample comprised whole blood. These receptors came from a male donor in good health. Some clones in this sample may be carry-over from other donors' samples.

This clonotype was picked up a small number of times. This chain joins TRBV5-1 and TRBJ2-5; perhaps TRBD2 as D (5 bases). Trimming pared 2 bases from V and 5 bases from J, leaving 16 bases between. The CDR3 runs to 15 residues. Germline V lookup: CDR1 SGHRS, CDR2 YFSETQ. The CDR3 sequence: CASSFTLVGEETQYF. The DNA for the CDR3 is TGCGCCAGCAGCTTCACTTTGGTGGGAGAGGAGACCCAGTACTTC. Variable domain in full (rest from reference TRBV5-1 and TRBJ2-5): KAGVTQTPRYLIKTRGQQVTLSCSPISGHRSVSWYQQTPGQGLQFLFEYFSETQRNKGNFPGRFSGRQFSNSRSEMNVSTLELGDSALYLCASSFTLVGEETQYFGPGTRLLVL.

There are many counts of this clonotype. The genes are TRBV18 and TRBJ1-1; weak D call: TRBD1 (5 bases). Per germline, CDR1 KGHSH and CDR2 LQKENI. This CDR3 contains 16 residues. V gave up 3 bases and J gave up 1 base, with 15 bases separating them. Written as DNA, the CDR3 is TGTGCCAGCTCACCCACCTTGGAGGGGACGAACACTGAAGCTTTCTTT. Its translation: CASSPTLEGTNTEAFF.

The chain carries TRBV5-6 and TRBJ1-1, with D possibly matching TRBD1 (6 bases). This CDR3 is 16 amino acids long. From germline, CDR1 is SGHDT and CDR2 YYEEEE. V gave up 1 base and J gave up 4 bases, with 17 bases separating them. The CDR3 loop is CASSLRYLGARTEAFF. CDR3 bases: TGTGCCAGCAGCTTGAGGTATCTGGGGGCGCGCACTGAAGCTTTCTTT.

This clonotype has a handful of counts. The chain links TRBV12-5 to TRBJ2-1, with D perhaps TRBD2 (5 bases). Germline CDR1 LGHNT, CDR2 FRNRAP. The CDR3 length is 20 residues. V was shortened by 3 bases and J by 1 base, with 25 bases between the two germline ends. The CDR3 region has the DNA TGTGCTAGTGGTTTTGCCCTAAACCGAGGGTTTGCGACTTCCTACAATGAGCAGTTCTTC. Encoded protein: CASGFALNRGFATSYNEQFF.

This clonotype appeared many times. This chain connects TRBV18 to TRBJ2-1; TRBD2 matches 11 bases. CDR3 size: 14 residues. CDR1 is KGHSH, CDR2 LQKENI, per germline. After removal of 3 bases from V and 9 bases from J, the junction contained 4 bases not matched to a gene. The CDR3 sequence is CASSPGTSGPEQFF. Written as DNA, the CDR3 is TGTGCCAGCTCACCCGGGACTAGCGGACCTGAGCAGTTCTTC.

This clonotype was detected only a few times. The V gene is TRBV3-1, the J gene TRBJ2-1, with 8 nucleotides matching TRBD1. Looked up from germline, CDR1 is LGHDT and CDR2 is YNNKEL (reference sequence). V was clipped by 1 base and J by 7 bases; unmatched bases: 21. The CDR3 contains 20 residues. CDR3 nucleotides: TGTGCCAGCAGCCAAGTAAGGACACTGGAGCCGGGACAGGTCCCTAATGAGCAGTTCTTC. Amino acids: CASSQVRTLEPGQVPNEQFF.

In its sample, this clonotype was seen many times. V gene TRBV19 combines with J gene TRBJ2-1; the match to TRBD2 covers 12 bases. The CDR3 totals 18 residues. Germline lookup yields CDR1 LNHDA and CDR2 SQIVND (reference sequence). J lost 6 bases, V lost 7 bases, and 16 bases had no gene match. The CDR3 region is CASTFEGLAGGRPNEQFF. The CDR3, as DNA: TGTGCCAGTACCTTCGAGGGGCTAGCGGGGGGGCGCCCCAATGAGCAGTTCTTC. Supplemented by reference TRBV19 and TRBJ2-1, the full variable domain reads DGGITQSPKYLFRKEGQNVTLSCEQNLNHDAMYWYRQDPGQGLRLIYYSQIVNDFQKGDIAEGYSVSREKKESFPLTVTSAQKNPTAFYLCASTFEGLAGGRPNEQFFGPGTRLTVL.

This clonotype has a handful of counts. CDR3 coding DNA: TGTGCCAGCAGCCAGTCTCCCGGGACATTGAACACTGAAGCTTTCTTT. Translation gives CASSQSPGTLNTEAFF. V usage is TRBV9 and J usage is TRBJ1-1; maybe TRBD1 (6 bases). Germline V lookup: CDR1 SGDLS, CDR2 YYNGEE. CDR3 length: 16 residues. Trimming took 4 bases from V and 0 from J, leaving 16 bases between them. Full variable domain (missing parts from reference TRBV9 and TRBJ1-1): DSGVTQTPKHLITATGQRVTLRCSPRSGDLSVYWYQQSLDQGLQFLIQYYNGEERAKGNILERFSAQQFPDLHSELNLSSLELGDSALYFCASSQSPGTLNTEAFFGQGTRLTVV.

The gene calls are TRBV3-1 and TRBJ2-2, with 11 bases fitting TRBD2. Germline CDR1 and CDR2: LGHDT and YNNKEL (reference sequence). The length of the CDR3 is 15 residues. V lost 4 bases, J lost 5 bases, and 3 bases stayed unmatched. The CDR3 coding sequence is TGTGCCAGCAGCCCCTGGACTAGCGGGACCGGGGAGCTGTTTTTT. Amino acid sequence: CASSPWTSGTGELFF.

This clonotype was counted between two and nine times. CDR3 region: CASSPSNAGLWPQHF. CDR3 bases: TGTGCCAGCAGTCCTTCTAATGCGGGTTTGTGGCCCCAGCATTTT. The chain joins TRBV6-5 to TRBJ1-5; D call uncertain. This CDR3 comprises 15 residues. The V end lost 5 bases, the J end lost 9 bases, and 20 bases lay between the germline ends. Germline lookup yields CDR1 MNHEY and CDR2 SVGAGI.

The genes are TRBV29-1 and TRBJ1-1; D is perhaps TRBD1 (6 bases). The CDR3 is 13 amino acids. Trimming took 4 bases from V and 0 from J, leaving 9 bases between them. Per germline, CDR1 SQVTM and CDR2 ANQGSEA. The chain's CDR3 is CSVGGQLNTEAFF. The CDR3 bases are TGCAGCGTTGGTGGACAGCTGAACACTGAAGCTTTCTTT.

This clonotype was counted between two and nine times. This chain links TRBV29-1 with TRBJ1-5; D is perhaps TRBD1 (6 bases). The CDR3 totals 13 residues. Germline values: CDR1 SQVTM, CDR2 ANQGSEA. The V and J ends lost 6 bases and 3 bases respectively, with 12 bases between them. This CDR3 is CSVETGYNQPQHF. The DNA for the CDR3 is TGCAGCGTAGAGACAGGTTACAATCAGCCCCAGCATTTT.

This rearrangement joins TRBV6-1 to TRBJ2-3; D not resolved. The CDR3 totals 13 residues. V lost 0 bases and J 2 bases, leaving 3 bases between the germline ends. Per the germline V gene, CDR1 is MNHNS and CDR2 is SASEGT. CDR3 residues: CASSEAITDTQYF. As DNA, the CDR3 is TGTGCCAGCAGTGAAGCAATCACAGATACGCAGTATTTT.

This clonotype was recorded many times. The V gene is TRBV20-1, the J gene TRBJ2-1; D is ambiguous. Per germline, CDR1 DFQATT and CDR2 SNEGSKA (reference sequence). V was pared by 0 bases and J by 6 bases, with 6 bases between. The CDR3 totals 12 residues. The DNA for the CDR3 is TGCAGTGCTAGAGAATTGGCCAATGAGCAGTTCTTC. Amino acid sequence: CSARELANEQFF.

The table lists this clonotype with many counts. The CDR3 region has the DNA TGCAGTGCCACGGGGACAGATACGCAGTATTTT. As protein: CSATGTDTQYF. The V and J genes are TRBV20-1 and TRBJ2-3; a weak D match, TRBD2 (5 bases). The V end lost 6 bases, the J end lost 3 bases, and 7 bases lay between the germline ends. Germline values: CDR1 DFQATT, CDR2 SNEGSKA (reference sequence). This CDR3 region has 11 residues.

This clonotype was seen a few times. This chain connects TRBV29-1 to TRBJ2-7; no reliable D call. This CDR3 is built from 13 residues. Trimming pared 6 bases from V and 0 bases from J, leaving 12 bases between. From germline, CDR1 is SQVTM and CDR2 ANQGSEA. The CDR3 region is CSVLPASSYEQYF. The CDR3 DNA reads as TGCAGCGTGCTGCCGGCGAGCTCCTACGAGCAGTACTTC.

The V call is TRBV9, the J call TRBJ2-1; a weak D match, TRBD2 (7 bases). Per the germline V gene, CDR1 is SGDLS and CDR2 is YYNGEE. The CDR3 has 16 residues. Trimming left V 4 bases short and J 3 bases short, with 17 bases between. CDR3 in DNA: TGTGCCAGCAGCTTAAGAGGGGGGGCCTTCTACAATGAGCAGTTCTTC. Amino acid sequence: CASSLRGGAFYNEQFF.

This clonotype was seen a handful of times. This chain joins TRBV7-9 and TRBJ1-1, with TRBD1 matching 7 bases. This CDR3 spans 13 amino acids. Looked up from germline, CDR1 is SEHNR and CDR2 is FQNEAQ (reference sequence). V shed 3 bases and J 4 bases; nucleotides not matched to a gene: 2. The CDR3 sequence is CASSLKGATEAFF. The DNA for the CDR3 is TGTGCCAGCAGCTTGAAGGGGGCCACTGAAGCTTTCTTT.

This chain connects TRBV6-2 or TRBV6-3 to TRBJ1-1; no definite D call. Looked up from germline, CDR1 is MNHEY and CDR2 is SVGEGT. The CDR3 loop spans 14 amino acids. Trimming took 6 bases from V and 0 from J, leaving 11 bases between them. The DNA of the CDR3 is TGTGCCAGCAGCTTCCCCCCCTTGAACACTGAAGCTTTCTTT. It translates to CASSFPPLNTEAFF.